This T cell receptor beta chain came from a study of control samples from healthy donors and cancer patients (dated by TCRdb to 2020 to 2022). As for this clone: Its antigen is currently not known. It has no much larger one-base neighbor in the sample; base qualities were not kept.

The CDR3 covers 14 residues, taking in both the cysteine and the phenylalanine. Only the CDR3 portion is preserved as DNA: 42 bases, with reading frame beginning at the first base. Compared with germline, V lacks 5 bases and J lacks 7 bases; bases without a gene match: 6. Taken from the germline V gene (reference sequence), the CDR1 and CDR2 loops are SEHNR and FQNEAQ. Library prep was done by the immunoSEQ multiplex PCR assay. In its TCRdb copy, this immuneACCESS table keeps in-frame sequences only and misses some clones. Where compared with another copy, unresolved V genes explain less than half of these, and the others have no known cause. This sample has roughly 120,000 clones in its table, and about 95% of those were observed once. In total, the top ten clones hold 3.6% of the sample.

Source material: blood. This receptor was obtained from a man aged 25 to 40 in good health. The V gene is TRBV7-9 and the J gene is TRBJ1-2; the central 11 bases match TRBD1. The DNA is TGTGCCAGCAGCCCAGGACAGGGGGCAGGTGGCTACACCTTC. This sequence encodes CASSPGQGAGGYTF.